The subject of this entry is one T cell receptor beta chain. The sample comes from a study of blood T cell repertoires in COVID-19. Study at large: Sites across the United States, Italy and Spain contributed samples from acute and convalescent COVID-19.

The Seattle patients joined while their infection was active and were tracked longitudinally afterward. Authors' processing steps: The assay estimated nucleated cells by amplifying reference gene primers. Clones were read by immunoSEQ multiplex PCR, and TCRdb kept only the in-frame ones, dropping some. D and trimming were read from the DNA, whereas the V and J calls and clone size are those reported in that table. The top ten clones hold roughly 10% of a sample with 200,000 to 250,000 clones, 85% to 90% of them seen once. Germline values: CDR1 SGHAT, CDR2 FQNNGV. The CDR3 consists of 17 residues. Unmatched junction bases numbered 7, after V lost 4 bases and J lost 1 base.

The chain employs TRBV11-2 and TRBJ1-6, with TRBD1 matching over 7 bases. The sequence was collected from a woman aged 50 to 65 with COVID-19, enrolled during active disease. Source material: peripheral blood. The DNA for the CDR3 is TGTGCCAGCAGCTACGGGACAGTTCGTTCCTATAATTCACCCCTCCACTTT. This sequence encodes CASSYGTVRSYNSPLHF. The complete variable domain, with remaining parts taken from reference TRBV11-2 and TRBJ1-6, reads EAGVAQSPRYKIIEKRQSVAFWCNPISGHATLYWYQQILGQGPKLLIQFQNNGVVDDSQLPKDRFSAERLKGVDSTLKIQPAKLEDSAVYLCASSYGTVRSYNSPLHFGNGTRLTVT.